The clone carrying this TCR beta chain was recorded many times. The antigen is not known. The data were taken from a study of T cells after posttransplantation cyclophosphamide. Notes on the study in general: TRB clonality was highly associated with recipient CMV seropositivity and reactivation. Blood and skin or GI T cell repertoires showed limited TRB overlap. Later post-transplant blood repertoires were often dominated by donor CD8+ memory clones.

V dropped 1 base and J dropped 3 bases, with 12 bases sitting between them. The length of the CDR3 is 16 residues. The V gene's germline CDR1 is SGHNT and CDR2 YENEEA. Libraries were prepared by immunoSEQ multiplex PCR; TCRdb keeps only in-frame clonotypes and omits some of them. The repertoire consists of roughly 24,000 clones, none detected only once. The related graft donor's blood sample was taken on the day of bone marrow donation. The sequence was obtained from a woman aged 60-70 years in good health, CMV-negative, and a related stem cell transplant donor. Material for sequencing was PBMCs. The rearrangement links TRBV11-3 to TRBJ2-2; weak D call: TRBD2 (5 bases). CDR3: CASSLVSGSDTGELFF. The CDR3 region has the DNA TGTGCCAGCAGCTTAGTGTCGGGGAGCGACACCGGGGAGCTGTTTTTT.